This T cell receptor beta chain was documented in a study of cytomegalovirus exposure and HLA in healthy donors. Broader study findings: Confirmation in vitro established that a few CMV-associated chains were specific for CMV antigens. Cytomegalovirus status was reportedly diagnosed by the classifier with high sensitivity and specificity.

With V trimmed by 10 bases and J by 2 bases, 9 bases remained unmatched. Germline V gene sequence: CDR1 MNHNY, CDR2 SVGAGI (reference sequence). The CDR3 extends over 15 amino acids. Sequencing used immunoSEQ multiplex PCR; TCRdb keeps in-frame clones, though not all of them. The sample includes roughly 95,000 clones, around 85% of them seen just once. On this clone itself: Antigen unknown.

Sequenced sample: PBMCs. This chain links TRBV6-6 with TRBJ2-7; the match to TRBD2 covers 12 bases. The sequence was collected from a man aged 18 to 29 in good health and CMV-seropositive. In DNA, the CDR3 is TGTGCCACCCAAGGAGGACTAGCGGGGACCTACGAGCAGTACTTC. It specifies CATQGGLAGTYEQYF.